A selection of T cell receptor beta chains follows, all from one sample in a study of blood T cell repertoires in COVID-19. Libraries were prepared by immunoSEQ multiplex PCR; TCRdb keeps only in-frame clonotypes and omits some of them. The data contain some 25,000 clones, roughly 79% of them singletons. The sequencing input was peripheral blood. The receptors here all came from a man aged 65 to 85 with acute or convalescent COVID-19. The CDR3 runs from the conserved cysteine through the conserved F or W. Each record gives: V gene, CDR3 length, J gene, clone size, D gene, CDR3 DNA, CDR3 protein. D genes are given only for firm matches. Rows may omit the clone size; those that give it use once, few, many or a size class.

V: TRBV7-8
length: 16
J: TRBJ2-1
size: NA
D: TRBD2
DNA: TGTGCCAGCAGCTTAAGAGCGGGAGGCCCTTACAATGAGCAGTTCTTC
CDR3: CASSLRAGGPYNEQFF

V: TRBV9
length: 14
J: TRBJ2-5
size: once
D: TRBD1
DNA: TGTGCCAGCAGCGCACAGGGGTGGCAAGAGACCCAGTACTTC
CDR3: CASSAQGWQETQYF

V: TRBV10-3
length: 16
J: TRBJ2-3
size: NA
D: TRBD2
DNA: TGTGCCATCTCTCGACCTGGGACTAGTGGTGCGGATACGCAGTATTTT
CDR3: CAISRPGTSGADTQYF

V: TRBV5-5
length: 17
J: TRBJ1-5
size: NA
D: NA
DNA: TGTGCCAGCAGCTTGGAGCCGACAGGTTCGGGTAATCAGCCCCAGCATTTT
CDR3: CASSLEPTGSGNQPQHF

V: TRBV4-3
length: 16
J: TRBJ2-2
size: NA
D: TRBD2
DNA: TGCGCCAGCAGCCAAGAGCCTAGCGGGGACACCGGGGAGCTGTTTTTT
CDR3: CASSQEPSGDTGELFF

V: TRBV2
length: 15
J: TRBJ1-6
size: NA
D: TRBD1
DNA: TGTGCCAGCACCCTGGAGGGACAGGGAGATTCACCCCTCCACTTT
CDR3: CASTLEGQGDSPLHF

V: TRBV5-1
length: 16
J: TRBJ2-2
size: few
D: NA
DNA: TGCGCCAGCAGCTTAAGTGGGAGCGAGAACACCGGGGAGCTGTTTTTT
CDR3: CASSLSGSENTGELFF

V: TRBV18
length: 15
J: TRBJ1-3
size: NA
D: NA
DNA: TGTGCCAGCTCACCGACTCCCCACTCTGGAAACACCATATATTTT
CDR3: CASSPTPHSGNTIYF

V: TRBV19
length: 15
J: TRBJ2-2
size: NA
D: NA
DNA: TGTGCCAGTAGTATTGGCCCAGAGGTCACCGGGGAGCTGTTTTTT
CDR3: CASSIGPEVTGELFF

V: TRBV29-1
length: 12
J: TRBJ2-5
size: few
D: NA
DNA: TGCAGCGTTGAACAAAACCAAGAGACCCAGTACTTC
CDR3: CSVEQNQETQYF

V: TRBV5-1
length: 14
J: TRBJ2-1
size: NA
D: NA
DNA: TGCGCCAGCAGCCCGGGGGGCGAATACAATGAGCAGTTCTTC
CDR3: CASSPGGEYNEQFF

V: TRBV7-2
length: 16
J: TRBJ2-1
size: few
D: NA
DNA: TGTGCCAGCAGCCCAAATTCGGTCTCCTTCTACAATGAGCAGTTCTTC
CDR3: CASSPNSVSFYNEQFF

V: TRBV27
length: 15
J: TRBJ2-7
size: NA
D: NA
DNA: TGTGCCAGCAGTTTATCGAAGGACTCGACCTACGAGCAGTACTTC
CDR3: CASSLSKDSTYEQYF

V: TRBV6-5
length: 16
J: TRBJ1-4
size: NA
D: TRBD1
DNA: TGTGCCAGCAGTTACATAGGGGACAGATCTAATGAAAAACTGTTTTTT
CDR3: CASSYIGDRSNEKLFF

V: TRBV19
length: 14
J: TRBJ2-5
size: NA
D: TRBD1
DNA: TGTGCCACATCGACAGGGGGCTTACGAGAGACCCAGTACTTC
CDR3: CATSTGGLRETQYF

V: TRBV9
length: 14
J: TRBJ2-7
size: NA
D: TRBD1
DNA: TGTGCCAGCAGCGTGACAGGGGAGCGTCTCGAGCAGTACTTC
CDR3: CASSVTGERLEQYF

V: TRBV27
length: 11
J: TRBJ1-2
size: NA
D: NA
DNA: TGTGCCAGCAGTTCAGGCTATGGCTACACCTTC
CDR3: CASSSGYGYTF

V: TRBV18
length: 15
J: TRBJ2-1
size: NA
D: TRBD1
DNA: TGTGCCAGCTCACCTTTAGGGACAGGGCACAATGAGCAGTTCTTC
CDR3: CASSPLGTGHNEQFF

V: TRBV10-3
length: 16
J: TRBJ2-3
size: NA
D: NA
DNA: TGTGCCATCAGTGAGGGCACAGGGACCGGGACAGATACGCAGTATTTT
CDR3: CAISEGTGTGTDTQYF

V: TRBV19
length: 17
J: TRBJ1-6
size: NA
D: NA
DNA: TGTGCCAGCAGTATAGCCACGGGAAGCTCCTATAATTCACCCCTCCACTTT
CDR3: CASSIATGSSYNSPLHF

V: TRBV7-3
length: 14
J: TRBJ2-7
size: NA
D: TRBD1
DNA: TGTGCCAGCAGCCGTTCCGGGACAGACTACGAGCAGTACTTC
CDR3: CASSRSGTDYEQYF

V: TRBV30
length: 13
J: TRBJ2-3
size: NA
D: NA
DNA: TGTGCCTGGAGTAGGGGAAGCACAGATACGCAGTATTTT
CDR3: CAWSRGSTDTQYF

V: TRBV7-2
length: 13
J: TRBJ2-1
size: NA
D: NA
DNA: TGTGCCAGCAGCTTAGTCAAAAGGGGAGAGCAGTTCTTC
CDR3: CASSLVKRGEQFF

V: TRBV7-2
length: 15
J: TRBJ2-3
size: NA
D: NA
DNA: TGTGCCAGCAGCTCCGGGATCGTGACGGGAGATACGCAGTATTTT
CDR3: CASSSGIVTGDTQYF

V: TRBV5-1
length: 14
J: TRBJ1-6
size: NA
D: TRBD1
DNA: TGCGCCAGCAGACCCGGACAGGGACGTTCACCCCTCCACTTT
CDR3: CASRPGQGRSPLHF

V: TRBV27
length: 13
J: TRBJ2-7
size: NA
D: NA
DNA: TGTGCCAGGCTTAGCGGAGAATGGTCCGAGCAGTACTTC
CDR3: CARLSGEWSEQYF

V: TRBV2
length: 15
J: TRBJ2-4
size: NA
D: TRBD1
DNA: TGTGCCAGCAGTGTTTTTGGACAGGGGGCAAGCATTCAGTACTTC
CDR3: CASSVFGQGASIQYF

V: TRBV18
length: 17
J: TRBJ2-5
size: NA
D: TRBD2
DNA: TGTGCCAGCTCACCAAAGACGGCGGGGGAGTACCAAGAGACCCAGTACTTC
CDR3: CASSPKTAGEYQETQYF

V: TRBV6-6
length: 17
J: TRBJ2-2
size: NA
D: NA
DNA: TGTGCCAGCAGTCAGTCCCTCCAGGGGTGGATGGCCGGGGAGCTGTTTTTT
CDR3: CASSQSLQGWMAGELFF

V: TRBV5-1
length: 15
J: TRBJ2-5
size: NA
D: NA
DNA: TGCGCCAGCAGCTTGGTACCGGGGACACAAGAGACCCAGTACTTC
CDR3: CASSLVPGTQETQYF

V: TRBV5-1
length: 15
J: TRBJ1-2
size: NA
D: NA
DNA: TGCGCCAGCAGCTACCGAATGGACAGTCAGTATGGCTACACCTTC
CDR3: CASSYRMDSQYGYTF

V: TRBV12-5
length: 15
J: TRBJ2-1
size: NA
D: TRBD1
DNA: TGTGCTAGTGGTCTCGGACAGGGGGCCCACAATGAGCAGTTCTTC
CDR3: CASGLGQGAHNEQFF

V: TRBV20-1
length: 11
J: TRBJ1-2
size: NA
D: NA
DNA: TGCAGTGCTGGACACAGCGATGGCTACACCTTC
CDR3: CSAGHSDGYTF

V: TRBV5-1
length: 14
J: TRBJ2-7
size: NA
D: NA
DNA: TGCGCCAGCAGCTTCGGGACGGGGGCCTACGAGCAGTACTTC
CDR3: CASSFGTGAYEQYF

V: TRBV30
length: 13
J: TRBJ1-4
size: NA
D: NA
DNA: TGTGCCTGGACCGGACAGAGGCGCGAAAAACTGTTTTTT
CDR3: CAWTGQRREKLFF

V: TRBV5-1
length: 16
J: TRBJ2-3
size: NA
D: TRBD2
DNA: TGCGCCAGCAGCTTGGCCACTAGCGGGGTGGGAGATACGCAGTATTTT
CDR3: CASSLATSGVGDTQYF

V: TRBV27
length: 13
J: TRBJ1-6
size: NA
D: NA
DNA: TGTGCCAGCAGCTGGCAGGGTAATTCACCCCTCCACTTT
CDR3: CASSWQGNSPLHF

V: TRBV7-2
length: 14
J: TRBJ1-5
size: NA
D: NA
DNA: TGTGCCAGCAGTAAATCCCAGGGTAATCAGCCCCAGCATTTT
CDR3: CASSKSQGNQPQHF

V: TRBV29-1
length: 14
J: TRBJ2-3
size: NA
D: NA
DNA: TGCAGCGTCCGACAGGGGAGGGGAACAGATACGCAGTATTTT
CDR3: CSVRQGRGTDTQYF

V: TRBV27
length: 14
J: TRBJ2-2
size: NA
D: NA
DNA: TGTGCCAGCCTTGCCGGGTCGAACACCGGGGAGCTGTTTTTT
CDR3: CASLAGSNTGELFF

V: TRBV29-1
length: 13
J: TRBJ2-7
size: NA
D: NA
DNA: TGCAGCGTTGAGGGACTCATGGCCTACGAGCAGTACTTC
CDR3: CSVEGLMAYEQYF

V: TRBV7-9
length: 14
J: TRBJ2-7
size: NA
D: NA
DNA: TGTGCCAGCAGCTGGACCGGGAGCTCCTACGAGCAGTACTTC
CDR3: CASSWTGSSYEQYF

V: TRBV5-4
length: 15
J: TRBJ2-3
size: once
D: TRBD2
DNA: TGTGCCAGCAGCTTGCCAGGGCGGGGGGCAGATACGCAGTATTTT
CDR3: CASSLPGRGADTQYF

V: TRBV5-6
length: 13
J: TRBJ2-7
size: NA
D: NA
DNA: TGTGCCAGCAGCCTACAGGGTGGGGAAGAGCAGTACTTC
CDR3: CASSLQGGEEQYF

V: TRBV20-1
length: 11
J: TRBJ2-7
size: NA
D: NA
DNA: TGCAGTGCTAGAGGCGACCCTAGGCAGTACTTC
CDR3: CSARGDPRQYF

V: TRBV5-1
length: 17
J: TRBJ2-1
size: NA
D: TRBD2
DNA: TGCGCCAGCAGCTTGGAAAGACTAGCGGGGAGTTACAATGAGCAGTTCTTC
CDR3: CASSLERLAGSYNEQFF

V: TRBV29-1
length: 14
J: TRBJ2-2
size: NA
D: TRBD2
DNA: TGCAGTGCTACTTTGACTAGCGGCACCGGGGAGCTGTTTTTT
CDR3: CSATLTSGTGELFF

V: TRBV7-3
length: 13
J: TRBJ2-3
size: NA
D: NA
DNA: TGTGCCAGCAGCTCATCAGGGCCAGATACGCAGTATTTT
CDR3: CASSSSGPDTQYF

V: TRBV10-2
length: 11
J: TRBJ1-1
size: NA
D: NA
DNA: TGCGCCAGCAGTGGCGGGGATAGGGCTTTCTTT
CDR3: CASSGGDRAFF

V: TRBV18
length: 15
J: TRBJ2-1
size: NA
D: TRBD2
DNA: TGTGCCAGCTCACCGCCGGGACTAGCAATCAATGAGCAGTTCTTC
CDR3: CASSPPGLAINEQFF

V: TRBV7-6
length: 12
J: TRBJ1-1
size: NA
D: NA
DNA: TGTGCCAGCAGCCCAGGACAGCATGAAGCTTTCTTT
CDR3: CASSPGQHEAFF

V: TRBV2
length: 14
J: TRBJ1-2
size: NA
D: NA
DNA: TGTGCCAGCAACAATTTTGAAAGACGCGGGGGCTACACCTTC
CDR3: CASNNFERRGGYTF

V: TRBV29-1
length: 13
J: TRBJ1-2
size: NA
D: TRBD1
DNA: TGCAGCGTCGGGACAGGGTCTAACTATGGCTACACCTTC
CDR3: CSVGTGSNYGYTF